What follows are 14 T cell receptor beta chains derived from one specimen sequenced in a study of blood T cell repertoires in COVID-19. Measured with immunoSEQ multiplex PCR; TCRdb has only the in-frame clones, and not every one. The data hold about 120,000 clones, with over 65% observed a single time. The sequencing input was peripheral blood. The source of these receptors is a woman in her 70s with acute or convalescent COVID-19.

The V call is TRBV18, the J call TRBJ2-3; 7 bases map to TRBD1. With 3 bases clipped from V and 6 bases from J, the junction kept 6 bases outside the gene matches. Per the germline V gene, CDR1 is KGHSH and CDR2 is LQKENI. The CDR3 is made up of 14 amino acids. The chain's CDR3 is CASSPGRGSDTQYF. The DNA of the CDR3 is TGTGCCAGCTCACCTGGCAGGGGGTCGGATACGCAGTATTTT.

J is TRBJ1-1 and V is TRBV6-4, with D perhaps matching TRBD1 (6 bases). CDR3 length equals 14 residues. V was pared by 6 bases and J by 5 bases, with 16 bases between. The V gene's germline CDR1 is MRHNA and CDR2 SNTAGT. In nucleotides, the CDR3 is TGTGCCAGCAGAGATACACAGGGAAGGACTGAAGCTTTCTTT. The encoded protein is CASRDTQGRTEAFF.

This clone occurred a few times. This chain uses TRBV19 with TRBJ1-1; 8 bases align to TRBD1. Germline V lookup: CDR1 LNHDA, CDR2 SQIVND (reference sequence). With V trimmed by 5 bases and J by 0 bases, 2 bases remained unmatched. CDR3 size: 14 residues. The DNA for the CDR3 is TGTGCCAGTAGTCTGGACAGGGTGAACACTGAAGCTTTCTTT. Translation gives CASSLDRVNTEAFF.

The V gene is TRBV5-4, the J gene TRBJ1-2, with D maybe TRBD1 (6 bases). This CDR3 contains 13 residues. Germline lookup yields CDR1 SGHNT and CDR2 YYREEE (reference sequence). V lost 4 bases to trimming and J lost 5 bases, with 12 bases between them. CDR3 DNA: TGTGCCAGCAGCACAGGGTTCGGATATGGCTACACCTTC. This codes for CASSTGFGYGYTF.

The V gene is TRBV16, the J gene TRBJ1-6; D may be TRBD1 (6 bases). CDR1 is KGHSY and CDR2 is FQNENV in the germline V gene. V was pared by 2 bases and J by 5 bases, with 19 bases between. The CDR3 contains 18 residues. The DNA of the CDR3 is TGTGCCAGCAGCCAAACCGGGATGGGGGGGCAGGATAATTCACCCCTCCACTTT. Residues: CASSQTGMGGQDNSPLHF.

The chain uses TRBV6-2 or TRBV6-3 and TRBJ1-5; TRBD1 matches 7 bases. CDR1 and CDR2 from the germline V gene are MNHEY and SVGEGT. CDR3 length: 19 residues. Trimming removed 4 bases from V and 0 bases from J; junction bases left unmatched: 15. CDR3 loop: CASSSGDSLRAYSNQPQHF. The CDR3 DNA sequence: TGTGCCAGCAGTTCGGGGGACAGTCTTCGGGCTTATAGCAATCAGCCCCAGCATTTT.

This rearrangement joins TRBV4-3 to TRBJ2-2, with D perhaps matching TRBD1 (6 bases). The CDR3 consists of 15 residues. V lost 0 bases and J 7 bases, leaving 12 bases between the germline ends. Germline CDR1 is LGHNA and CDR2 is YSLEER. The CDR3 nucleotides read TGCGCCAGCAGCCAAGATTTGGGGGCGGGCGGGGAGCTGTTTTTT. It encodes CASSQDLGAGGELFF.

V usage is TRBV15 and J usage is TRBJ1-1, with 8 bases fitting TRBD1. V trimming: 0 bases; J trimming: 4 bases; junction bases outside the gene matches: 16. This CDR3 contains 19 residues. The germline V gene encodes CDR1 LNHNV and CDR2 YYDKDF (reference sequence). The chain's CDR3 is CATSRDFPGQALRGTEAFF. The CDR3 DNA sequence: TGTGCCACCAGCAGAGATTTTCCGGGACAGGCTTTACGAGGCACTGAAGCTTTCTTT.

The V gene is TRBV21-1, the J gene TRBJ1-3. TRBV21-1 is described as a pseudogene. The CDR3 consists of 19 residues. Here the CDR3 DNA reads TGTGCCAGCAGCAAAGACCACCGCGTGGAGGGCTTCTCTGGAAACACCATATATTTT. Translation: CASSKDHRVEGFSGNTIYF.

The chain couples TRBV10-3 to TRBJ1-1, with D maybe TRBD1 (5 bases). V was trimmed by 2 bases and J by 11 bases, leaving 12 bases between them. The CDR3 is 12 residues long. In germline, CDR1 is ENHRY, CDR2 SYGVKD. The CDR3 reads CAISEVGDYAFF. CDR3 bases: TGTGCCATCAGTGAGGTAGGGGATTACGCTTTCTTT.

The gene calls are TRBV5-6 and TRBJ1-2, with TRBD1 matching 7 bases. Trimming at V came to 2 bases and at J to 2 bases, leaving 3 bases not matched to a gene. Germline-derived CDR1 and CDR2 are SGHDT and YYEEEE. This CDR3 contains 14 residues. CDR3: CASSLTGVNYGYTF. CDR3 in DNA: TGTGCCAGCAGCTTAACAGGGGTAAACTATGGCTACACCTTC.

The CDR3 region has the DNA TGTGCCAGCAGGGGTAGGGGATTCAACACTGAAGCTTTCTTT. Residues: CASRGRGFNTEAFF. This chain uses TRBV5-4 with TRBJ1-1; D possibly corresponds to TRBD1 (5 bases). Trimming took 5 bases from V and 2 from J, leaving 13 bases between them. CDR3 length equals 14 residues. Germline loops: CDR1 SGHNT, CDR2 YYREEE (reference sequence).

The chain recombines TRBV24-1 with TRBJ1-2; unclear D gene. V lost 4 bases and J lost 3, with 5 bases in between. Germline CDR1 reads KGHDR; CDR2 reads SFDVKD. The CDR3 sequence is 12 residues long. The CDR3, as DNA: TGTGCCACCAGTGACAGATACTATGGCTACACCTTC. Its translation: CATSDRYYGYTF.

This chain connects TRBV5-1 to TRBJ1-2, with no clear D. CDR3 length equals 14 residues. Germline-derived CDR1 and CDR2 are SGHRS and YFSETQ. V lost 0 bases to trimming and J lost 6 bases, with 12 bases between them. The CDR3 region is CASSLAQSRDGYTF. CDR3 bases: TGCGCCAGCAGCTTGGCACAGTCGCGGGATGGCTACACCTTC.